This T cell receptor beta chain was recovered during a study of post-analysis software for immune sequencing data. Built from TCR beta cDNA, the libraries had unique molecular identifiers in them. TCRdb recomputed calls from the PCR reads with MiXCR, one row per CDR3 protein. The sample contains roughly 670,000 distinct CDR3 sequences, approximately 60% of which appear only once. Study-wide findings and caveats: Comparison of patients with controls showed roughly five TRBV segments more frequent in patients, TRBV5-6, TRBV5-1 and TRBV20-1 among them.

A note on this clonotype: Its antigen is unidentified.

Germline V gene data show CDR1 as DFQATT and CDR2 as SNEGSKA (reference sequence). J gave up 5 bases and V 6 bases, and 7 bases lay outside the gene matches. This CDR3 has 13 amino acids. The specimen was blood. The gene calls are TRBV20-1 and TRBJ1-1; 9 bases are shared with TRBD1. The receptor was isolated from a girl aged 2 to 9 with multiple sclerosis. The CDR3 is CSARDRAGTEAFF. The CDR3 DNA reads TGCAGTGCGAGGGACAGGGCGGGGACTGAAGCTTTCTTT.